This note documents a single T cell receptor beta chain sequence. The antigen remains unidentified. Each donor gave one heparinised blood draw averaging around 0.12 L. The data stem from a study of beta chain features in type 1 diabetes. Study as a whole: Across the samples, more than 85 million sorted cells were examined in total. Study-wide findings and caveats: The analysis here could not establish whether HLA type shapes TCRB rearrangement. Type 1 diabetes patients had TCRB CDR3s that were shorter (moderately but significantly so) in all four CD4+ subsets.

The sequenced template was cDNA made from the entire isolated RNA. Naive, central memory and regulatory T cell samples came to a mean of around 3.5 million reads. Some clones are missing from TCRdb's copy, which holds only in-frame ones; the method was immunoSEQ multiplex PCR. The repertoire consists of about 52,000 clones, with roughly two fifths occurring once and the leading ten covering roughly 1.5%. V was pared by 0 bases and J by 0 bases, with 12 bases between. This CDR3 has 16 amino acids. The germline V gene has CDR1 SGHRS and CDR2 YFSETQ. This clonotype was sampled from a man younger than 45 with type 1 diabetes. Input material: Tregs from blood. The chain uses TRBV5-1 and TRBJ1-1, with no clear D. The CDR3 nucleotides read TGCGCCAGCAGCTTGGACAGTTCATGGGTGAACACTGAAGCTTTCTTT. The encoded protein is CASSLDSSWVNTEAFF. The full variable domain, its missing parts supplied by reference TRBV5-1 and TRBJ1-1, is KAGVTQTPRYLIKTRGQQVTLSCSPISGHRSVSWYQQTPGQGLQFLFEYFSETQRNKGNFPGRFSGRQFSNSRSEMNVSTLELGDSALYLCASSLDSSWVNTEAFFGQGTRLTVV.